This T cell receptor beta chain stems from a study of spatial heterogeneity in lung cancer. Study conclusions and caveats: Intratumoral expanded alpha and beta TCR counts were found to track tumor mutation counts.

CDR3 size: 13 residues. Germline CDR1 SSHAT, CDR2 FNYEAQ (reference sequence). MiXCR was run by TCRdb on the 5' RACE reads, yielding one entry per CDR3 protein. The sample lists around 20,000 distinct CDR3 sequences; 7.5% were seen once. Time point in this sample: sample taken at primary tumor resection. Unsorted tumor, nontumor lung tissue or cryopreserved PBMC supplied the whole RNA. This clonotype is medium-sized in the sample. Antigen unknown. An end of the junction does not agree with germline; a read error may underlie this. The sample here was lung tumor tissue, taken at surgery. The receptor was isolated from a male donor with early-stage non-small cell lung cancer. The V gene is TRBV7-7, the J gene TRBJ2-1; D is ambiguous. The CDR3 region is CASSSRPQDEQFF. As DNA, the CDR3 is TGTGCTAGCAGCTCCCGGCCTCAGGATGAGCAGTTCTTC.